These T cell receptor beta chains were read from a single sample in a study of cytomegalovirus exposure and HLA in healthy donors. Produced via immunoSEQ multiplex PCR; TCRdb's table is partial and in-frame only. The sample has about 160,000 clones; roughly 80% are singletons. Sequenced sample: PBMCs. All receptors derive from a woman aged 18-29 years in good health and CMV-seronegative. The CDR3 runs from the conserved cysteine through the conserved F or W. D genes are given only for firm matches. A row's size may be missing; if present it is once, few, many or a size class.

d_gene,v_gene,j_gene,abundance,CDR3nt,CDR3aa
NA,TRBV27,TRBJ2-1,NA,TGTGCCAGCAGTTTTAGAGCGGGACATGTGGTAAATGAGCAGTTCTTC,CASSFRAGHVVNEQFF
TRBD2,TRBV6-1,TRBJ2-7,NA,TGTGCCAGCAGTGAAGGGGACTATTACGAGCAGTACTTC,CASSEGDYYEQYF
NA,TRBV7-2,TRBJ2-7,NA,TGTGCCAGCAGCTTATCCCCCTCGTCCTACGAGCAGTACTTC,CASSLSPSSYEQYF
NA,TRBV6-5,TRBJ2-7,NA,TGTGCCACGGGAATCAGGCGCTCCTACGAGCAGTACTTC,CATGIRRSYEQYF
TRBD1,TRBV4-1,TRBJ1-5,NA,TGCGCCAGCAGCGTTGCAGGAGGGACAGGGAACCTAGGCAATCAGCCCCAGCATTTT,CASSVAGGTGNLGNQPQHF
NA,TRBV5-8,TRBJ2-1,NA,TGTGCCAGCAGCTTGGCCAAGGTAGCTGGATACAATGAGCAGTTCTTC,CASSLAKVAGYNEQFF
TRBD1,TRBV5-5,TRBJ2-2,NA,TGTGCCAGCAGCTCGGGACAGGGGGCGCCAGCGAACACCGGGGAGCTGTTTTTT,CASSSGQGAPANTGELFF
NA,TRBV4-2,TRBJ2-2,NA,TGTGCCAGCAGCCCAGAGGAGGGATGGCAGGGGGTCACCGGGGAGCTGTTTTTT,CASSPEEGWQGVTGELFF
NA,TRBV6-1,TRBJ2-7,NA,TGTGCCAGCAGTGTGGACAGAGACTACGAGCAGTACTTC,CASSVDRDYEQYF
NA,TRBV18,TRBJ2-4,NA,TGTGCCAGCTCACCCGCGGGGCAGGGTCACATTCAGTACTTC,CASSPAGQGHIQYF
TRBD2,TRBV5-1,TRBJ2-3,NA,TGCGCCAGCAGGCCGGGACTAGCGGGGGTAGCCAGCACAGATACGCAGTATTTT,CASRPGLAGVASTDTQYF
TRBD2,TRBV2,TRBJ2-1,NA,TGTGCCAGCAGGTCCCTGACTAGCGGGAGGGTGGAGCAGTTCTTC,CASRSLTSGRVEQFF
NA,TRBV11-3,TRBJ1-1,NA,TGTGCCAGCAGCTTAGATCAGCGGCGTGAAGCTTTCTTT,CASSLDQRREAFF
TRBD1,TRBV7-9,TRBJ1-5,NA,TGTGCCAGCACCACAGGGACAGGGGATCAGCCCCAGCATTTT,CASTTGTGDQPQHF
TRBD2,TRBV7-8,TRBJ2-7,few,TGTGCCAGCAGAACAGCGGGAGTCGGCTACGAGCAGTACTTC,CASRTAGVGYEQYF
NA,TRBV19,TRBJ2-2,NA,TGTGCCAGTAGTGTAACAGGGTCCGGGGAGCTGTTTTTT,CASSVTGSGELFF
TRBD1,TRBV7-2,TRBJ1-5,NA,TGTGCCAGCAGCTTAAAAGGGACAGGGCCCCAGCATTTT,CASSLKGTGPQHF
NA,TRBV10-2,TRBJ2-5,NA,TGCGCCTGCCTGGGCAGGCCCCGGACCCAGTACTTC,CACLGRPRTQYF
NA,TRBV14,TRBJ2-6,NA,TGTGCCAGCAGCCAACAGGGCTCTGGGGCCAACGTCCTGACTTTC,CASSQQGSGANVLTF
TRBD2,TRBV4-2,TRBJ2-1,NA,TGTGCCAGCAGCCCAACTGGCGGGAGCAATGAGCAGTTCTTC,CASSPTGGSNEQFF
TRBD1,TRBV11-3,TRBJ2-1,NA,TGTGCCAGTGCCGAGGGACAGAGCTACAATGAGCAGTTCTTC,CASAEGQSYNEQFF
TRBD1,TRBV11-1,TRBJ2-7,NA,TGTGCCAGCAGCCAACCGGGGACAGGGATCTACGAGCAGTACTTC,CASSQPGTGIYEQYF
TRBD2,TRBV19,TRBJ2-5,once,TGTGCCAGTAGTTTTCTCCCTAGCGGGAGAGAGACCCAGTACTTC,CASSFLPSGRETQYF
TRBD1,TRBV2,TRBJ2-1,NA,TGTGCCAGCAGTGTTCGACAGGGGAATAGGGAGCAGTTCTTC,CASSVRQGNREQFF
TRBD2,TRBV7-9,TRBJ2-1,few,TGTGCCAGCAGCCCGGGGGAGGGCTCCTACAATGAGCAGTTCTTC,CASSPGEGSYNEQFF
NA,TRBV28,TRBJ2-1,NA,TGTGCCAGCAGCCCTGGGGGCACGTACAATGAGCAGTTCTTC,CASSPGGTYNEQFF
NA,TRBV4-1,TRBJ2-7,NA,TGCGCCAGCAGCCTCCGACAGTCCTACGAGCAGTACTTC,CASSLRQSYEQYF
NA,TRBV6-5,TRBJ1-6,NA,TGTGCCAGCAGTTACGGTCGGCAGGCTGGTTCACCCCTCCACTTT,CASSYGRQAGSPLHF
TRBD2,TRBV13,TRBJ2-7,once,TGTGCCAGCAGCTTAGGCCCGGCGGGAGGGTTAGGCGAGCAGTACTTC,CASSLGPAGGLGEQYF
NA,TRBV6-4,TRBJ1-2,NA,TGTGCCAGCAGTGACTCAGTGTATGGCGGCTACACCTTC,CASSDSVYGGYTF
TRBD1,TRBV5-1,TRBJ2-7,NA,TGCGCCAGCAGCAGCGGACAGGGTTACGAGCAGTACTTC,CASSSGQGYEQYF
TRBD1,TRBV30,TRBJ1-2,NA,TGTGCCTGGACCGGGACAGGCCCGTCGGGCTACACCTTC,CAWTGTGPSGYTF
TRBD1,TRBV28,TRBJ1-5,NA,TGTGCCAGCAGGGATCCGGGACAGTGGCTTCAGCCCCAGCATTTT,CASRDPGQWLQPQHF
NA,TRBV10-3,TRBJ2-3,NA,TGTGCCACCCGCCCCGCCGGAGGAAGCACAGATACGCAGTATTTT,CATRPAGGSTDTQYF
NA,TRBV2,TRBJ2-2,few,TGTGCCAACTCAATGGGCGGGTCGAACACCGGGGAGCTGTTTTTT,CANSMGGSNTGELFF
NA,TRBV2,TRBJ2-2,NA,TGTGCCAGCAAGGATACAGTGAACACCGGGGAGCTGTTTTTT,CASKDTVNTGELFF